These 26 T cell receptor beta chains were all obtained from the same sample, sequenced in a study of T cells in Graves' hyperthyroidism and ophthalmopathy. The CDR3 regions of TCR beta were amplified from RNA transcripts. TCR CDR3 regions were first amplified by RT-PCR with HTBI primers. Via MiXCR, TCRdb re-called the multiplex PCR reads, giving one row per CDR3 protein. The table records 300,000 to 500,000 distinct CDR3 sequences, under 15% of them present only once. Sequencing used blood. These TCRs come from a woman aged 25 to 39 with Graves' hyperthyroidism.

This clonotype was seen more than once but under ten times. The chain employs TRBV7-9 and TRBJ1-2; a possible D gene is TRBD1 (6 bases). CDR1 is SEHNR, CDR2 FQNEAQ, per germline (reference sequence). The CDR3 is made up of 15 amino acids. Trimming cost V 5 bases and J 1 base, with 14 bases left between them. The chain's CDR3 is CASSPQGPSNYGYTF. The CDR3 DNA reads as TGTGCCAGCAGCCCTCAGGGGCCCAGTAACTATGGCTACACCTTC.

This clonotype was seen a few times. This chain connects TRBV7-9 to TRBJ2-7; D call uncertain. Germline assignment: CDR1 SEHNR and CDR2 FQNEAQ (reference sequence). The CDR3 consists of 13 residues. The V gene lost 4 bases and the J gene lost 7 bases, with 14 bases spanning the gap. The CDR3 reads CASSYLLRSEQYF. The CDR3 bases are TGTGCCAGCAGCTATCTCTTACGATCGGAGCAGTACTTC.

Only a few counts were recorded for this clonotype. The chain is built from TRBV5-4 and TRBJ2-1, with TRBD2 as a possible D gene (6 bases). Deletions cut 4 bases from V and 2 bases from J, with 16 bases between. Per the germline V gene, CDR1 is SGHNT and CDR2 is YYREEE (reference sequence). CDR3 size: 16 residues. The CDR3 sequence is CASSPQLASPYNEQFF. CDR3 nucleotide sequence: TGTGCCAGCAGCCCCCAGCTAGCGAGCCCCTACAATGAGCAGTTCTTC. The full variable domain, rest sourced from reference TRBV5-4 and TRBJ2-1, is ETGVTQSPTHLIKTRGQQVTLRCSSQSGHNTVSWYQQALGQGPQFIFQYYREEENGRGNFPPRFSGLQFPNYSSELNVNALELDDSALYLCASSPQLASPYNEQFFGPGTRLTVL.

This clonotype was recorded at least ten times. V gene TRBV7-8 combines with J gene TRBJ1-4, with 7 bases fitting TRBD1. This CDR3 contains 15 residues. CDR1 is SGHVS, CDR2 FQNEAQ, per germline. Trimming at V came to 3 bases and at J to 7 bases, leaving 8 bases not matched to a gene. The CDR3 sequence is CASSFSGGALEKLFF. The CDR3 DNA reads TGTGCCAGCAGCTTTTCAGGGGGGGCGCTTGAAAAACTGTTTTTT.

This clonotype was found a few times. The CDR3 protein is CASSSGTSGTHEQYF. CDR3 bases: TGTGCCAGCAGCTCCGGGACTAGCGGGACCCACGAGCAGTACTTC. The rearrangement uses TRBV7-9 and TRBJ2-7, with TRBD2 matching 13 bases. Germline CDR1 SEHNR, CDR2 FQNEAQ (reference sequence). The V segment lost 4 bases and the J segment 5 bases; nucleotides outside the gene matches: 5. The CDR3 covers 15 residues. The full variable domain, its missing parts supplied by reference TRBV7-9 and TRBJ2-7, is DTGVSQNPRHKITKRGQNVTFRCDPISEHNRLYWYRQTLGQGPEFLTYFQNEAQLEKSRLLSDRFSAERPKGSFSTLEIQRTEQGDSAMYLCASSSGTSGTHEQYFGPGTRLTVT.

This clonotype has just a few counts. No conserved phenylalanine or tryptophan is present at the end of the CDR3, so a read error is the likely explanation. This chain links TRBV20-1 with TRBJ1-1, with D possibly matching TRBD1 (5 bases). Trimming stripped 1 base from V and 1 base from J, with 7 bases between. Germline assignment: CDR1 DFQATT and CDR2 SNEGSKA (reference sequence). CDR3 length equals 13 residues. Here the CDR3 reads CSARGQKNTEAFL. In DNA, the CDR3 is TGCAGTGCTAGAGGACAGAAGAACACTGAAGCTTTCCTT.

The table lists this clonotype with many counts. The chain is built from TRBV7-9 and TRBJ2-7; D uncertain. The ends were cut back, 2 bases at V and 1 base at J, with 6 bases in the middle. This CDR3 is built from 13 residues. Germline V lookup: CDR1 SEHNR, CDR2 FQNEAQ (reference sequence). The CDR3 loop reads CASSLQRSYEQYF. As DNA, the CDR3 is TGTGCCAGCAGCTTACAAAGGTCCTACGAGCAGTACTTC.

Here the CDR3 DNA reads TGTGCCAGCAGTCCTTGGGCCCGCACAGATACGCAGTATTTT. It codes for CASSPWARTDTQYF. The V call is TRBV27, the J call TRBJ2-3; D unresolved. The CDR3 loop spans 14 amino acids. V was clipped by 5 bases and J by 1 base, with 10 bases between them. Germline V lookup: CDR1 MNHEY, CDR2 SMNVEV (reference sequence).

This clonotype appeared many times. CDR3 in amino acids: CASSPIGGSFEQYF. DNA for the CDR3: TGTGCCAGCTCACCTATCGGCGGCAGTTTCGAGCAGTACTTC. The V and J genes are TRBV18 and TRBJ2-7; D uncertain. There are 14 residues in the CDR3. Germline V gives CDR1 KGHSH, CDR2 LQKENI. V shed 3 bases and J shed 6 bases, with 15 bases lying between them.

The rearrangement joins TRBV29-1 to TRBJ2-1; no clear D. The CDR3 is 11 residues long. V gave up 2 bases and J gave up 8 bases, with 7 bases separating them. Per the germline V gene, CDR1 is SQVTM and CDR2 is ANQGSEA. CDR3 DNA sequence: TGCAGCGTTGAATTAAGGGATGAGCAGTTCTTC. Its protein product is CSVELRDEQFF.

In DNA, the CDR3 is TGTGCCACCAGTGATTGGACTAGCGGGAGCCTTTCCTACAATGAGCAGTTCTTC. This codes for CATSDWTSGSLSYNEQFF. V is TRBV24-1 and J is TRBJ2-1; 13 bases match TRBD2. The CDR3 sequence is 18 residues long. The trim removed 2 bases at V and 1 base at J, leaving 4 bases unmatched. Germline values: CDR1 KGHDR, CDR2 SFDVKD.

This clonotype has ten or more counts. This chain uses TRBV3-1 with TRBJ2-1, with 10 bases aligning to TRBD2. The CDR3 runs 15 residues. CDR1 is LGHDT, CDR2 YNNKEL, per germline (reference sequence). The V and J ends lost 1 base and 9 bases, in that order; junction bases with no gene match: 6. The CDR3 reads CASSQGTSGRGEQFF. DNA of the CDR3: TGTGCCAGCAGCCAAGGGACTAGCGGTAGGGGTGAGCAGTTCTTC.

This clonotype has a count of ten or more. The V gene is TRBV24-1, the J gene TRBJ2-5; 13 bases align to TRBD2. This CDR3 has 17 residues. Germline V gives CDR1 KGHDR, CDR2 SFDVKD. V lost 4 bases to trimming and J lost 4 bases; unmatched junction nucleotides: 8. CDR3 nucleotides: TGTGCCACCAGTGACCAACTAGCGGGAGGGCCTTTAGAGACCCAGTACTTC. Translated: CATSDQLAGGPLETQYF.

DNA of the CDR3: TGTGCCAGCAGTTACTCACGGCAGGGAGCGAACTACAATGAGCAGTTCTTC. It encodes CASSYSRQGANYNEQFF. The chain links TRBV6-5 to TRBJ2-1; D may match TRBD1 or TRBD2 (5 bases each). The germline V gene has CDR1 MNHEY and CDR2 SVGAGI. Deletions cut 0 bases from V and 3 bases from J, with 15 bases between. CDR3 size: 17 residues.

This clonotype was counted at least ten times. The genes are TRBV18 and TRBJ2-3; the D is unclear. From germline, CDR1 is KGHSH and CDR2 LQKENI. The CDR3 has 17 amino acids. V lost 0 bases, J lost 0 bases, and 13 bases lay in between. This CDR3 is CASSPPNALGSTDTQYF. For the CDR3, the DNA is TGTGCCAGCTCACCACCGAACGCCCTCGGAAGCACAGATACGCAGTATTTT.

The chain has TRBV3-1 and TRBJ2-1; D possibly matches TRBD1 or TRBD2 (7 bases each). V dropped 3 bases and J dropped 9 bases, with 21 bases sitting between them. The CDR3 is made up of 16 amino acids. Per germline, CDR1 LGHDT and CDR2 YNNKEL (reference sequence). CDR3: CASSQPQGRAKSEQFF. The CDR3 DNA sequence: TGTGCCAGCAGCCAGCCACAGGGGAGGGCAAAAAGTGAGCAGTTCTTC.

This clonotype was counted ten times or more. DNA of the CDR3: TGTGCCAGCAGTGAATCAAGGACACCGAACACTGAAGCTTTCTTT. The encoded protein is CASSESRTPNTEAFF. The V call is TRBV2, the J call TRBJ1-1, with D possibly TRBD1 on 5 matching bases. The germline V gene has CDR1 SNHLY and CDR2 FYNNEI. With 2 bases removed from V and 1 base from J, the gap between germline ends came to 11 bases. CDR3 length: 15 residues. Full variable domain (rest looked up from reference TRBV2 and TRBJ1-1): EPEVTQTPSHQVTQMGQEVILRCVPISNHLYFYWYRQILGQKVEFLVSFYNNEISEKSEIFDDQFSVERPDGSNFTLKIRSTKLEDSAMYFCASSESRTPNTEAFFGQGTRLTVV.

CDR3 in amino acids: CASSTSTFRGGVMETQYF. The CDR3 nucleotides read TGTGCCAGTAGTACAAGTACGTTCCGCGGAGGGGTAATGGAGACCCAGTACTTC. The chain recombines TRBV19 with TRBJ2-5, with D perhaps TRBD2 (6 bases). V lost 4 bases to trimming and J lost 5 bases, with 26 bases between them. CDR1 and CDR2 (germline): LNHDA, SQIVND (reference sequence). This CDR3 comprises 18 residues.

This clonotype was found many times. This chain links TRBV24-1 with TRBJ2-1; 12 nucleotides align to TRBD2. Germline assignment: CDR1 KGHDR and CDR2 SFDVKD. V lost 4 bases and J lost 8; bases outside the gene matches: 8. This CDR3 contains 16 residues. This CDR3 is CATSDQGLAGLDEQFF. DNA of the CDR3: TGTGCCACCAGTGACCAAGGACTAGCGGGACTCGATGAGCAGTTCTTC.

This CDR3 reads CASSHDPNQPQHF. The DNA of the CDR3 is TGTGCCAGCAGCCACGACCCTAATCAGCCCCAGCATTTT. The V and J genes are TRBV3-1 and TRBJ1-5, with D hard to call. The CDR3 spans 13 residues. CDR1 and CDR2 (germline): LGHDT, YNNKEL (reference sequence). Trimming cost V 3 bases and J 4 bases, with 7 bases left between them.

The table lists this clonotype with a few counts. The chain joins TRBV6-2 or TRBV6-3 to TRBJ2-3, with 7 nucleotides matching TRBD2. The CDR3 loop spans 13 amino acids. CDR1 is MNHEY, CDR2 SVGEGT, per germline. Trimming took 7 bases from V and 2 from J; bases not matched to a gene: 3. DNA of the CDR3: TGTGCCAGCACTGAGCGGGACACAGATACGCAGTATTTT. Encoded protein: CASTERDTDTQYF.

This clonotype was detected many times. The chain is built from TRBV24-1 and TRBJ2-1; 8 nucleotides match TRBD2. V lost 2 bases to trimming and J lost 8 bases; unmatched junction nucleotides: 7. There are 15 residues in the CDR3. CDR1 and CDR2 from the germline V gene are KGHDR and SFDVKD. CDR3 amino acids: CATSDSSGRVDEQFF. The CDR3 DNA is TGTGCCACCAGTGATTCAAGCGGGAGAGTTGATGAGCAGTTCTTC.

This clonotype was counted only a few times. The chain is built from TRBV20-1 and TRBJ1-5; 7 bases agree with TRBD1. Looked up from germline, CDR1 is DFQATT and CDR2 is SNEGSKA (reference sequence). The J segment lost 2 bases and the V segment lost 1 base, leaving 17 bases of the junction unmatched. The CDR3 length is 19 residues. CDR3 nucleotide sequence: TGCAGTGCTAGAGCGACTGTGCAGGGGGGAACTATGCGCAATCAGCCCCAGCATTTT. This translates into CSARATVQGGTMRNQPQHF.

As to this clonotype: This may come from a read error, since a much larger clone is one base off. The rearrangement joins TRBV18 to TRBJ2-7, with D uncertain. This CDR3 is built from 14 residues. Germline-derived CDR1 and CDR2 are KGHSH and LQKENI. V lost 5 bases and J lost 0, with 11 bases in between. This CDR3 is CASSSIQSSYEQYF. In DNA, the CDR3 is TGTGCCAGCTCATCAATACAGAGCTCCTACGAGCAGTACTTC.

This clonotype appeared many times. This rearrangement joins TRBV7-9 to TRBJ2-3; D may be TRBD2 (6 bases). The ends were cut back, 8 bases at V and 4 bases at J, with 16 bases in the middle. The CDR3 is 14 residues long. CDR1 and CDR2 (germline): SEHNR, FQNEAQ (reference sequence). The CDR3, as DNA: TGTGCCAGCCTACAGTCTAGCGTTCCAGATACGCAGTATTTT. Translated, it gives CASLQSSVPDTQYF.

There are many counts of this clonotype. The chain joins TRBV12-3 or TRBV12-4 to TRBJ1-2, with 7 bases fitting TRBD1. There are 15 residues in the CDR3. Trimming at V came to 5 bases and at J to 7 bases, leaving 13 bases not matched to a gene. For the CDR3, the DNA is TGTGCCAGCAGTCCAAACAGACAGGGAGACCTTGGCTACACCTTC. It translates to CASSPNRQGDLGYTF.